This TCR beta chain originates from a study of T cell responses to AZD1222 COVID-19 vaccine. Study-wide results and limits: Donors skewed white British and female; clonal diversity was possibly underestimated. Across spike, vaccine-associated CD4 TCRs were found, dominant at 160-218 and 743-854. The study identified only five to seven AZD1222 recipients as seropositive at baseline. Two AZD1222 administrations were followed by greater Spike-specific TCR breadth and depth.

Profiled with immunoSEQ multiplex PCR; TCRdb holds only in-frame clones, not every one. The repertoire holds 95,000 to 100,000 clones, with around nine tenths as singletons. V lost 7 bases, J lost 4 bases, and 13 bases lay in between. The CDR3 runs 13 residues. Concerning this clone itself: Its matching antigen is unknown.

Here the sequenced sample was peripheral blood, taken 28 days after the second AZD1222 dose. The J gene is TRBJ1-1, the V gene TRBV12-3 or TRBV12-4; possibly TRBD1 for D (5 bases). The sequence derives from an adult who received the AZD1222 COVID-19 vaccine. CDR3 coding DNA: TGTGCCAGCACCAGGGACCCCGGCACTGAAGCTTTCTTT. Encoded protein: CASTRDPGTEAFF.